One T cell receptor (beta chain) is described in this entry. These data originate in a study of blood T cell repertoires in COVID-19. Study-wide background: Nucleic acid was either cDNA or gDNA, and it came from T cells, B-cell-depleted T cells, or PBMCs.

Profiled with immunoSEQ multiplex PCR; TCRdb holds only in-frame clones, not every one. The sample consists of fewer than 95,000 clones, roughly 88% of them appearing once. From germline, CDR1 is SGHVS and CDR2 FQNEAQ. The CDR3 has 16 residues. V dropped 7 bases and J dropped 0 bases, with 18 bases sitting between them. Source material: peripheral blood. This clonotype was sampled from a man in his fifties or sixties with acute or convalescent COVID-19. The chain links TRBV7-8 to TRBJ1-1, with D tentatively TRBD1 (5 bases). In DNA form, the CDR3 reads TGTGCCAGCAAACTTATGGTGGGGGGAATGAACACTGAAGCTTTCTTT. This translates into CASKLMVGGMNTEAFF.